These 5 T cell receptor beta chains originate from one sample sequenced in a study of OX40 agonist ivuxolimab in advanced cancers. Method: immunoSEQ multiplex PCR; TCRdb's copy keeps in-frame clones and lacks some. This table has fewer than 85,000 clones, roughly 82% appearing once. Sequencing used CD4+ or CD8+ T cells sorted from blood, obtained in a trial of the OX40 agonist ivuxolimab. Receptors originate from an adult with an advanced solid tumor such as melanoma, head and neck, liver or kidney cancer.

The chain has TRBV7-9 and TRBJ2-7; 10 positions match TRBD2. The V and J ends lost 10 bases and 6 bases, in that order; junction bases with no gene match: 9. Per germline, CDR1 SEHNR and CDR2 FQNEAQ (reference sequence). The CDR3 runs to 13 residues. The CDR3 reads CAIQSGGAGEQYF. DNA of the CDR3: TGTGCCATCCAGAGCGGGGGGGCCGGCGAGCAGTACTTC.

A few counts support this clone. In DNA form, the CDR3 reads TGCGCCAGCAGCTTGGAGTATCGGGGACTTACGAACACTGAAGCTTTCTTT. Translated, it gives CASSLEYRGLTNTEAFF. The chain couples TRBV5-1 to TRBJ1-1; a weak D match, TRBD1 (5 bases). CDR3 length: 17 residues. From germline, CDR1 is SGHRS and CDR2 YFSETQ. V lost 0 bases, J lost 1 base, and 16 bases lay in between.

The chain carries TRBV5-1 and TRBJ2-5; D gene uncertain. V lost 0 bases and J lost 5, with 8 bases in between. The CDR3 consists of 13 residues. Germline V gene lookup returns CDR1 SGHRS and CDR2 YFSETQ. For the CDR3, the DNA is TGCGCCAGCAGCTTGGTCGTGCGTGAGACCCAGTACTTC. It is translated as CASSLVVRETQYF.

The chain is built from TRBV2 and TRBJ1-1, with D tentatively TRBD1 (5 bases). CDR1 and CDR2 from the germline V gene are SNHLY and FYNNEI. V lost 4 bases to trimming and J lost 1 base, with 16 bases between them. The CDR3 extends over 16 amino acids. The CDR3 region is CASSGGSGRSNTEAFF. The CDR3 DNA follows: TGTGCCAGCAGTGGGGGGTCAGGGCGGTCGAACACTGAAGCTTTCTTT.

DNA of the CDR3: TGTGCCAGCAGCTTAGAGGCGGGAAACACCATATATTTT. Residues: CASSLEAGNTIYF. J is TRBJ1-3 and V is TRBV7-9; unclear D gene. CDR3 size: 13 residues. Per the germline V gene, CDR1 is SEHNR and CDR2 is FQNEAQ (reference sequence). Trimming left V 1 base short and J 4 bases short, with 5 bases between.